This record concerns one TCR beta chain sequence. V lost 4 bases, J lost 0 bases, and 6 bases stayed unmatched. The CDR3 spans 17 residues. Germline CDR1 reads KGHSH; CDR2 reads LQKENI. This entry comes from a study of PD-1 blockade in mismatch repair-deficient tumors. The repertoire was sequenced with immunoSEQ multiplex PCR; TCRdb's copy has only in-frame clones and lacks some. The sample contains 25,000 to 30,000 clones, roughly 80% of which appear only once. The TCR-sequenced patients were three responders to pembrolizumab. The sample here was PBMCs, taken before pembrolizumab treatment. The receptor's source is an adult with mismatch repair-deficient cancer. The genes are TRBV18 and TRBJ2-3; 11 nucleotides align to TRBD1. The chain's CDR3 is CASSRPGQGASTDTQYF. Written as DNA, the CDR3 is TGTGCCAGCTCACGGCCAGGACAGGGGGCAAGCACAGATACGCAGTATTTT.